This is a list of T cell receptor beta chains from one sample in a study of T-cell memory formation after mild COVID-19. TCRdb re-called the 5' RACE reads with MiXCR, one entry per CDR3 protein. The table includes roughly 610,000 distinct CDR3 sequences, 15% to 20% detected once. Sequenced sample: PBMCs or a T cell subset sorted from them (not recorded which). The receptors were gathered from an adult woman who had mild COVID-19 (a few samples of this study predate the infection). Cell type and time point are not known. CDR3s include the opening cysteine and the closing phenylalanine or tryptophan. Each record gives: J gene, D gene, clone size, V gene, CDR3 protein, CDR3 DNA. D genes are given only for firm matches. The size entry is marked missing in some rows and otherwise reads once, few, many or a size class.

j_call: TRBJ2-3
d_call: TRBD2
clone_size: .
v_call: TRBV18
cdr3_aa: CASSPDLLGLAARGNADTQYF
cdr3_nt: TGTGCCAGCTCACCTGACCTATTGGGACTAGCGGCCAGAGGTAACGCAGATACGCAGTATTTT

j_call: TRBJ2-3
d_call: .
clone_size: .
v_call: TRBV4-1
cdr3_aa: CASSQDSGTPAPQYF
cdr3_nt: TGCGCCAGCAGCCAAGATTCCGGGACCCCAGCTCCGCAGTATTTT

j_call: TRBJ1-3
d_call: .
clone_size: .
v_call: TRBV6-2/TRBV6-3
cdr3_aa: CASTHRSLEDEVANTIYF
cdr3_nt: TGTGCCAGCACCCACCGATCTCTTGAGGACGAGGTAGCGAACACCATATATTTT

j_call: TRBJ1-5
d_call: .
clone_size: few
v_call: TRBV7-9
cdr3_aa: CASSLGHHPNQPQHF
cdr3_nt: TGTGCCAGCAGCCTGGGGCACCACCCAAATCAGCCCCAGCATTTT

j_call: TRBJ2-3
d_call: TRBD2
clone_size: few
v_call: TRBV6-5
cdr3_aa: CASSRAGERTDTQYF
cdr3_nt: TGTGCCAGCAGTAGAGCGGGGGAGCGCACAGATACGCAGTATTTT

j_call: TRBJ1-1
d_call: TRBD1
clone_size: .
v_call: TRBV12-3/TRBV12-4
cdr3_aa: CASSSSPGTGDTEAFF
cdr3_nt: TGTGCCAGCAGTTCTAGCCCAGGGACAGGGGACACTGAAGCTTTCTTT

j_call: TRBJ1-2
d_call: TRBD1
clone_size: .
v_call: TRBV5-1
cdr3_aa: CASSLAGTGDGYTF
cdr3_nt: TGCGCCAGCAGCTTGGCGGGGACAGGGGATGGATACACCTTC

j_call: TRBJ2-3
d_call: .
clone_size: few
v_call: TRBV5-1
cdr3_aa: CASSTRTREDTQYF
cdr3_nt: TGCGCCAGCAGCACGAGGACACGGGAAGATACGCAGTATTTT

j_call: TRBJ1-1
d_call: .
clone_size: .
v_call: TRBV15
cdr3_aa: CATSRGVQTPEAFF
cdr3_nt: TGTGCCACCAGCAGAGGCGTTCAAACCCCTGAAGCTTTCTTT

j_call: TRBJ2-7
d_call: .
clone_size: few
v_call: TRBV5-1
cdr3_aa: CASSFCGLQSLLSHF
cdr3_nt: TGCGCCAGCAGCTTCTGCGGCCTTCAATCCCTACTTTCTCACTTC

j_call: TRBJ1-2
d_call: .
clone_size: few
v_call: TRBV12-5
cdr3_aa: CASGLVPGSYGYTF
cdr3_nt: TGTGCTAGTGGTTTGGTACCAGGCAGCTATGGCTACACCTTC

j_call: TRBJ2-2
d_call: .
clone_size: .
v_call: TRBV7-2
cdr3_aa: CASSLDPFGGTGELFF
cdr3_nt: TGTGCCAGCAGCTTAGACCCCTTCGGAGGGACCGGGGAGCTGTTTTTT

j_call: TRBJ2-7
d_call: TRBD1
clone_size: few
v_call: TRBV4-3
cdr3_aa: CASSRRQGIDEQYF
cdr3_nt: TGCGCCAGCAGCCGTAGACAGGGGATTGACGAGCAGTACTTC

j_call: TRBJ2-1
d_call: .
clone_size: many
v_call: TRBV5-1
cdr3_aa: CASSFNLEGGQFF
cdr3_nt: TGCGCCAGCAGCTTCAACTTGGAAGGGGGGCAGTTCTTC

j_call: TRBJ1-5
d_call: .
clone_size: .
v_call: TRBV24-1
cdr3_aa: CATGGVTSNQPQHF
cdr3_nt: TGTGCCACCGGGGGAGTAACCAGCAATCAGCCCCAGCATTTT

j_call: TRBJ2-5
d_call: .
clone_size: .
v_call: TRBV7-2
cdr3_aa: CASSLSGVKETQYF
cdr3_nt: TGTGCCAGCAGCTTATCGGGGGTTAAAGAGACCCAGTACTTC

j_call: TRBJ1-5
d_call: .
clone_size: many
v_call: TRBV30
cdr3_aa: CAWSVQGQPQHF
cdr3_nt: TGTGCCTGGAGTGTACAAGGCCAGCCCCAGCATTTT

j_call: TRBJ2-7
d_call: .
clone_size: few
v_call: TRBV27
cdr3_aa: CASSARVFYEQYF
cdr3_nt: TGTGCCAGCAGTGCCCGGGTCTTCTACGAGCAGTACTTC

j_call: TRBJ2-7
d_call: .
clone_size: many
v_call: TRBV2
cdr3_aa: CASRVRPQDYEQYF
cdr3_nt: TGTGCCAGCAGGGTCCGACCACAGGACTACGAGCAGTACTTC

j_call: TRBJ2-7
d_call: .
clone_size: many
v_call: TRBV7-9
cdr3_aa: CASSNGRGLSSYEQYF
cdr3_nt: TGTGCCAGCAGCAATGGCCGGGGATTGAGCTCCTACGAGCAGTACTTC

j_call: TRBJ1-2
d_call: .
clone_size: few
v_call: TRBV6-2/TRBV6-3
cdr3_aa: CASSYSRYGYTF
cdr3_nt: TGTGCCAGCAGTTACTCCAGATATGGCTACACCTTC

j_call: TRBJ1-1
d_call: .
clone_size: .
v_call: TRBV7-9
cdr3_aa: CASSLSNNSPEAFF
cdr3_nt: TGTGCCAGCAGCTTAAGTAACAACAGTCCAGAAGCTTTCTTT

j_call: TRBJ1-1
d_call: TRBD1
clone_size: many
v_call: TRBV20-1
cdr3_aa: CSAYSLQGNGGGNTEAFF
cdr3_nt: TGCAGTGCTTACTCATTACAGGGGAATGGCGGAGGGAACACTGAAGCTTTCTTT

j_call: TRBJ1-6
d_call: TRBD1
clone_size: few
v_call: TRBV5-1
cdr3_aa: CASSNAGTALHF
cdr3_nt: TGCGCCAGCAGTAACGCCGGGACAGCCCTCCACTTT

j_call: TRBJ2-7
d_call: TRBD1
clone_size: .
v_call: TRBV27
cdr3_aa: CASSVTGGYEQYF
cdr3_nt: TGTGCCAGCAGCGTTACAGGGGGCTACGAGCAGTACTTC

j_call: TRBJ1-5
d_call: TRBD1
clone_size: few
v_call: TRBV20-1
cdr3_aa: CSARDWGTGFNQPQHF
cdr3_nt: TGCAGTGCTAGAGATTGGGGGACAGGGTTCAATCAGCCCCAGCATTTT

j_call: TRBJ2-1
d_call: .
clone_size: .
v_call: TRBV7-2
cdr3_aa: CASSPGSGSSSYNEQFF
cdr3_nt: TGTGCCAGCAGCCCGGGCAGCGGCTCCAGCTCCTACAATGAGCAGTTCTTC

j_call: TRBJ2-6
d_call: .
clone_size: few
v_call: TRBV30
cdr3_aa: CAWSTSPVANVLTF
cdr3_nt: TGTGCCTGGAGTACCTCCCCCGTCGCCAACGTCCTGACTTTC

j_call: TRBJ2-1
d_call: .
clone_size: few
v_call: TRBV7-2
cdr3_aa: CASSSLMGRERGNEQFF
cdr3_nt: TGTGCCAGCAGCTCTCTTATGGGCCGGGAGAGGGGCAATGAGCAGTTCTTC

j_call: TRBJ2-7
d_call: .
clone_size: .
v_call: TRBV6-2/TRBV6-3
cdr3_aa: CASSYSELQYEQYF
cdr3_nt: TGTGCCAGCAGTTACTCCGAACTACAATACGAGCAGTACTTC

j_call: TRBJ1-1
d_call: .
clone_size: .
v_call: TRBV7-9
cdr3_aa: CASSSRKQETEAFF
cdr3_nt: TGTGCCAGCAGCTCGAGAAAACAGGAGACTGAAGCTTTCTTT

j_call: TRBJ2-5
d_call: TRBD2
clone_size: few
v_call: TRBV2
cdr3_aa: CASSDFLAGVGQETQYF
cdr3_nt: TGTGCCAGCAGTGACTTCTTAGCGGGAGTTGGCCAAGAGACCCAGTACTTC

j_call: TRBJ1-2
d_call: .
clone_size: few
v_call: TRBV5-6
cdr3_aa: CASSPGPTRLYGYTF
cdr3_nt: TGTGCCAGCAGCCCGGGACCGACTCGCCTATATGGCTACACCTTC

j_call: TRBJ2-1
d_call: .
clone_size: .
v_call: TRBV6-4
cdr3_aa: CASSDSGGGDEQFF
cdr3_nt: TGTGCCAGCAGTGACTCAGGGGGGGGAGATGAGCAGTTCTTC

j_call: TRBJ2-1
d_call: .
clone_size: few
v_call: TRBV6-5
cdr3_aa: CASRPLLAFESGFF
cdr3_nt: TGTGCCAGCAGGCCCTTGCTAGCGTTTGAGAGTGGGTTCTTC

j_call: TRBJ2-1
d_call: .
clone_size: few
v_call: TRBV20-1
cdr3_aa: CSASWLGSSYNEQFF
cdr3_nt: TGCAGTGCTAGTTGGTTAGGGAGCTCCTACAATGAGCAGTTCTTC

j_call: TRBJ1-2
d_call: TRBD1
clone_size: .
v_call: TRBV2
cdr3_aa: CASRAGTGFGYTF
cdr3_nt: TGTGCCAGCAGGGCGGGGACAGGGTTCGGCTACACCTTC

j_call: TRBJ2-1
d_call: TRBD2
clone_size: .
v_call: TRBV4-1
cdr3_aa: CASSQAGGPGNEQFF
cdr3_nt: TGCGCCAGCAGCCAAGCGGGGGGGCCAGGGAATGAGCAGTTCTTC

j_call: TRBJ1-1
d_call: .
clone_size: .
v_call: TRBV5-1
cdr3_aa: CASSLGTLDTEAFF
cdr3_nt: TGCGCCAGCAGCTTGGGAACATTGGATACTGAAGCTTTCTTT

j_call: TRBJ2-7
d_call: .
clone_size: few
v_call: TRBV6-1
cdr3_aa: CASSELGAKTYEQYF
cdr3_nt: TGTGCCAGCAGTGAATTAGGAGCCAAGACCTACGAGCAGTACTTC

j_call: TRBJ2-2
d_call: .
clone_size: few
v_call: TRBV6-2/TRBV6-3
cdr3_aa: CASSYSHGNTGELFF
cdr3_nt: TGTGCCAGCAGTTACTCGCACGGGAACACCGGGGAGCTGTTTTTT

j_call: TRBJ2-3
d_call: .
clone_size: .
v_call: TRBV11-2
cdr3_aa: CASSLEPADTQYF
cdr3_nt: TGTGCCAGCAGCTTAGAACCGGCAGATACGCAGTATTTT

j_call: TRBJ2-7
d_call: TRBD2
clone_size: .
v_call: TRBV20-1
cdr3_aa: CSASQRENYEQYF
cdr3_nt: TGCAGTGCTAGTCAGCGGGAGAACTACGAGCAGTACTTC

j_call: TRBJ1-1
d_call: .
clone_size: many
v_call: TRBV7-2
cdr3_aa: CASSWGRNTEAFF
cdr3_nt: TGTGCCAGCAGCTGGGGACGGAACACTGAAGCTTTCTTT

j_call: TRBJ2-7
d_call: .
clone_size: few
v_call: TRBV3-1
cdr3_aa: CASSHSDGALEQYF
cdr3_nt: TGTGCCAGCAGCCACTCGGACGGAGCCCTCGAGCAGTACTTC

j_call: TRBJ2-7
d_call: .
clone_size: once
v_call: TRBV5-4
cdr3_aa: CASSLGTRSYEQYF
cdr3_nt: TGTGCCAGCAGCTTGGGGACACGCTCCTACGAGCAGTACTTC

j_call: TRBJ1-2
d_call: .
clone_size: .
v_call: TRBV20-1
cdr3_aa: CSAREGPHGYTF
cdr3_nt: TGCAGTGCTAGAGAGGGCCCCCATGGCTACACCTTC

j_call: TRBJ2-7
d_call: TRBD2
clone_size: few
v_call: TRBV7-9
cdr3_aa: CASSSREGESSYEQYF
cdr3_nt: TGTGCCAGCAGCTCCCGGGAGGGGGAAAGCTCCTACGAGCAGTACTTC

j_call: TRBJ1-1
d_call: TRBD1
clone_size: few
v_call: TRBV12-3/TRBV12-4
cdr3_aa: CASSVRTGSSEAFF
cdr3_nt: TGTGCCAGCAGTGTACGGACAGGGTCCTCTGAAGCTTTCTTT

j_call: TRBJ2-5
d_call: TRBD2
clone_size: few
v_call: TRBV3-1
cdr3_aa: CASSQSGSAETQYF
cdr3_nt: TGTGCCAGCAGCCAGAGCGGGAGTGCAGAGACCCAGTACTTC

j_call: TRBJ1-6
d_call: .
clone_size: .
v_call: TRBV6-5
cdr3_aa: CASSWDIGSYNSPLHF
cdr3_nt: TGTGCCAGCAGTTGGGACATAGGCTCCTATAATTCACCCCTCCACTTT

j_call: TRBJ2-7
d_call: .
clone_size: .
v_call: TRBV4-3
cdr3_aa: CASSQESLVGSYEQYF
cdr3_nt: TGCGCCAGCAGCCAAGAGTCCCTAGTGGGGTCCTACGAGCAGTACTTC

j_call: TRBJ2-3
d_call: .
clone_size: .
v_call: TRBV7-2
cdr3_aa: CASSLNGSGRDTQYF
cdr3_nt: TGTGCCAGCAGCTTAAATGGGTCCGGTCGGGATACGCAGTATTTT

j_call: TRBJ2-1
d_call: TRBD1
clone_size: .
v_call: TRBV7-2
cdr3_aa: CASSSLDRDGNEQFF
cdr3_nt: TGTGCCAGCAGCTCCCTCGACAGGGATGGTAATGAGCAGTTCTTC

j_call: TRBJ2-3
d_call: .
clone_size: few
v_call: TRBV14
cdr3_aa: CASSQTWADTQYF
cdr3_nt: TGTGCCAGCAGCCAAACCTGGGCGGATACGCAGTATTTT

j_call: TRBJ1-1
d_call: .
clone_size: .
v_call: TRBV27
cdr3_aa: CASSQLFHTEAFF
cdr3_nt: TGTGCCAGCAGTCAGCTATTCCACACTGAAGCTTTCTTT

j_call: TRBJ2-7
d_call: .
clone_size: few
v_call: TRBV19
cdr3_aa: CASSIAGGSWDEQYF
cdr3_nt: TGTGCCAGTAGTATAGCGGGGGGCAGTTGGGACGAGCAGTACTTC

j_call: TRBJ2-7
d_call: .
clone_size: few
v_call: TRBV6-5
cdr3_aa: CASSYAGTPEQYF
cdr3_nt: TGTGCCAGCAGTTACGCCGGGACGCCTGAGCAGTACTTC